This T cell receptor beta chain stems from a study of cytomegalovirus exposure and HLA in healthy donors. The PCR was carried out with 60 Vbeta primers and 13 Jbeta primers. The table came from immunoSEQ multiplex PCR; TCRdb's copy has only in-frame clones and leaves some out. The data hold 150,000 or so clones, with about 82% observed a single time. Germline V gene data show CDR1 as ENHRY and CDR2 as SYGVKD. V shed 6 bases, J shed 6 bases, and the junction held 5 bases outside the gene matches. CDR3 length: 13 residues. The clonotype was recovered from a female donor in good health and CMV-seronegative. The chain employs TRBV10-3 and TRBJ1-5; 7 positions agree with TRBD1. The sequenced sample consisted of PBMCs. Here the CDR3 DNA reads TGTGCCATCAGGACAGGGTTCGGTCAGCCCCAGCATTTT. This gives the protein CAIRTGFGQPQHF.